The 8 T cell receptor beta chains given below trace back to one sample, sequenced in a study of cytomegalovirus exposure and HLA in healthy donors. The study ran its PCR with 60 Vbeta and 13 Jbeta primers. Assay used: immunoSEQ multiplex PCR; TCRdb lists only in-frame clones, some missing. The data hold about 190,000 clones, with approximately 82% observed a single time. The sequenced material came from PBMCs. The receptors derive from a young woman in good health and CMV-seropositive.

J is TRBJ1-2 and V is TRBV7-2; D remains ambiguous. Germline V gene data show CDR1 as SGHTA and CDR2 as FQGNSA. Trimming stripped 1 base from V and 2 bases from J, with 11 bases between. This CDR3 contains 15 residues. The CDR3 loop reads CASSLGGGMNYGYTF. As DNA, the CDR3 is TGTGCCAGCAGCTTAGGGGGAGGGATGAACTATGGCTACACCTTC.

This chain connects TRBV5-1 to TRBJ2-3; possibly TRBD2 for D (5 bases). The germline V and J ends were trimmed by 7 bases and 5 bases, with 5 bases remaining between them. Germline-derived CDR1 and CDR2 are SGHRS and YFSETQ. This CDR3 region has 10 residues. CDR3: CASRGDTQYF. DNA of the CDR3: TGCGCCAGCCGGGGAGATACGCAGTATTTT. The variable domain in full, completed from reference TRBV5-1 and TRBJ2-3, reads KAGVTQTPRYLIKTRGQQVTLSCSPISGHRSVSWYQQTPGQGLQFLFEYFSETQRNKGNFPGRFSGRQFSNSRSEMNVSTLELGDSALYLCASRGDTQYFGPGTRLTVL.

The chain recombines TRBV7-6 with TRBJ2-5, with 7 bases identical to TRBD2. V trimming: 2 bases; J trimming: 5 bases; junction bases outside the gene matches: 2. Per germline, CDR1 SGHVS and CDR2 FNYEAQ. The CDR3 runs 13 residues. The CDR3 reads CASSLFGGETQYF. CDR3 nucleotide sequence: TGTGCCAGCAGCTTATTCGGGGGGGAGACCCAGTACTTC. Combining the CDR3 with reference TRBV7-6 and TRBJ2-5 gives the whole variable domain GAGVSQSPRYKVTKRGQDVALRCDPISGHVSLYWYRQALGQGPEFLTYFNYEAQQDKSGLPNDRFSAERPEGSISTLTIQRTEQRDSAMYRCASSLFGGETQYFGPGTRLLVL.

The gene calls are TRBV11-2 and TRBJ1-1; TRBD1 matches 7 bases. From germline, CDR1 is SGHAT and CDR2 FQNNGV. The CDR3 contains 15 residues. The J segment lost 4 bases and the V segment lost 5 bases, leaving 10 bases of the junction unmatched. The DNA for the CDR3 is TGTGCCAGCAGCCTCCTAACGACAGGGCCCACTGAAGCTTTCTTT. This translates into CASSLLTTGPTEAFF.

The CDR3 DNA is TGTGCCATCCCCCGGGACAGGGGCCCCTTAGCCAAAAACATTCAGTACTTC. This translates into CAIPRDRGPLAKNIQYF. J is TRBJ2-4 and V is TRBV21-1; no check of the table's D call, TRBD1, against the DNA was made. TRBV21-1 has pseudogene status. This CDR3 has 17 residues.

The rearrangement joins TRBV20-1 to TRBJ1-2, with 7 bases that match TRBD1. Germline V CDR1 and CDR2: DFQATT, SNEGSKA (reference sequence). V trimming: 6 bases; J trimming: 13 bases; junction bases outside the gene matches: 11. The CDR3 extends over 11 amino acids. CDR3: CSAHRQGTPTF. The CDR3 DNA sequence: TGCAGTGCACACCGACAGGGTACCCCCACCTTC.

The rearrangement links TRBV27 to TRBJ1-2; D gene uncertain. V lost 0 bases and J lost 5, with 7 bases in between. This CDR3 spans 13 amino acids. Germline values: CDR1 MNHEY, CDR2 SMNVEV (reference sequence). CDR3 nucleotide sequence: TGTGCCAGCAGTTTATCGGAGAGTTATGGCTACACCTTC. Protein: CASSLSESYGYTF.

This chain uses TRBV7-2 with TRBJ1-6; D might be TRBD1 (6 bases). With 4 bases removed from V and 9 bases from J, the gap between germline ends came to 19 bases. The CDR3 has 16 residues. The germline gives CDR1 SGHTA, CDR2 FQGNSA. This CDR3 reads CASSSLDSPGVSPLHF. Here the CDR3 DNA reads TGTGCCAGCAGCTCCCTGGACAGTCCAGGAGTTTCACCCCTCCACTTT.